This TCR beta chain derives from a study of T cells in Graves' hyperthyroidism and ophthalmopathy. Study findings and constraints: The model identified upcoming ophthalmopathy a median 6.5 months ahead of onset. Among clonotypes expanded in thyroid above 0.001, most were also found in blood.

Turning to this clonotype: Its antigen remains unknown. The CDR3 does not end in the conserved phenylalanine or tryptophan, so this is likely a read error.

Amplification of TCR beta CDR3 regions used RNA as the template. The HTBI primer set served for first-round RT-PCR of the TCR CDR3. MiXCR was run by TCRdb on the multiplex PCR reads, yielding one entry per CDR3 protein. This sample has under 600,000 distinct CDR3 sequences; around 16% occur once, and the top ten carry less than 3.5%. Germline V gene data show CDR1 as SGHRS and CDR2 as YFSETQ. The CDR3 is 15 amino acids. V was clipped by 3 bases and J by 0 bases, with 10 bases between them. The chain uses TRBV5-1 and TRBJ2-1; D is unresolved. The source is a woman between 40 and 50 years old with Graves' ophthalmopathy. The sequenced material came from blood. The CDR3 DNA sequence: TGCGCCAGCAGCTCGCCTTCTAGCTCCTACAATGAGCAGTTCTCC. It codes for CASSSPSSSYNEQFS.